The following is a T cell receptor (beta chain) sequence with its context. What it binds is not known. This sample stems from a study of cytomegalovirus exposure and HLA in healthy donors. General study points: The later analysis indicated that the majority of CMV-associated TCR beta chains appeared HLA-restricted. Later analysis demonstrated an association between a missense DCLRE1C variant and TCR beta V- and J-gene trimming.

This CDR3 has 14 residues. Germline V gene sequence: CDR1 MGHRA, CDR2 YSYEKL. V dropped 1 base and J dropped 6; count of bases not matched to a gene: 4. The PCR used 60 Vbeta and 13 Jbeta primers. Clones were sequenced by immunoSEQ multiplex PCR, and TCRdb holds only the in-frame ones, with some missing. Among approximately 160,000 clones listed, approximately 67% were seen once. The chain links TRBV4-1 to TRBJ2-5; 8 bases map to TRBD2. Source material: PBMCs. The clonotype was recovered from a young woman in good health and CMV-seropositive. The CDR3 sequence is CASSQAGGAQTQYF. DNA of the CDR3: TGCGCCAGCAGCCAAGCCGGGGGGGCTCAGACCCAGTACTTC.